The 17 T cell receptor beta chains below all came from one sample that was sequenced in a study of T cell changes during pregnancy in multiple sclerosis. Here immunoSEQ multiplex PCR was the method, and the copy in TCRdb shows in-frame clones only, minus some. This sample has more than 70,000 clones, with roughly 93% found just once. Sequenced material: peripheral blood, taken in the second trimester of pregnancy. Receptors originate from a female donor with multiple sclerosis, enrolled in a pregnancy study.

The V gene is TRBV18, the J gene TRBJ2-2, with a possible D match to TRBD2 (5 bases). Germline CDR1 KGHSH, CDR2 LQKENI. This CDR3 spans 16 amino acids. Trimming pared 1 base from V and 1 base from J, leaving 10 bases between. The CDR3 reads CASSPLFGENTGELFF. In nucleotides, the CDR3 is TGTGCCAGCTCACCACTCTTCGGGGAGAACACCGGGGAGCTGTTTTTT.

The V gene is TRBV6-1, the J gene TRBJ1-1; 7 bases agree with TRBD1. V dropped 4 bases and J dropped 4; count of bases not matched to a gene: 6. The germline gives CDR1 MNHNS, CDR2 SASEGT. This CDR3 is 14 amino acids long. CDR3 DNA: TGTGCCAGCAGTGCCGTAGGACAGGTCACTGAAGCTTTCTTT. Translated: CASSAVGQVTEAFF.

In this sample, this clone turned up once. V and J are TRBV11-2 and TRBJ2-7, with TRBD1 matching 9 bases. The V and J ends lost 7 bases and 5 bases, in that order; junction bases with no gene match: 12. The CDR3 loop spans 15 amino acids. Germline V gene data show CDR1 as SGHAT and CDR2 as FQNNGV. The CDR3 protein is CASMQNRGLYHEQYF. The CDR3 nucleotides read TGTGCCAGCATGCAAAACAGGGGGCTCTACCACGAGCAGTACTTC.

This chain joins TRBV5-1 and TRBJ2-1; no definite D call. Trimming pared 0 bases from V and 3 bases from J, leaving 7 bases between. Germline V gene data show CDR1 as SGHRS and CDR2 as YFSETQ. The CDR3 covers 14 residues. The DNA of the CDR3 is TGCGCCAGCAGCTTGGACCAGTACTACAATGAGCAGTTCTTC. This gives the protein CASSLDQYYNEQFF.

In nucleotides, the CDR3 is TGTGCCAGCAGTCCATACAGGGCCCCAAATGAAAAACTGTTTTTT. This encodes CASSPYRAPNEKLFF. The gene calls are TRBV27 and TRBJ1-4, with TRBD1 as a possible D gene (6 bases). The V end lost 5 bases, the J end lost 5 bases, and 15 bases lay between the germline ends. CDR1 and CDR2 from the germline V gene are MNHEY and SMNVEV (reference sequence). The CDR3 contains 15 residues.

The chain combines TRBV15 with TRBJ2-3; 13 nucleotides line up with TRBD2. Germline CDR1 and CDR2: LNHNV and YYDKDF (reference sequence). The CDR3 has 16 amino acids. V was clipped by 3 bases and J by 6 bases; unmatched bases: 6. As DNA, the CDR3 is TGTGCCACCAGCAGGCAGGGGACTAGCGGGGCTGATACGCAGTATTTT. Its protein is CATSRQGTSGADTQYF.

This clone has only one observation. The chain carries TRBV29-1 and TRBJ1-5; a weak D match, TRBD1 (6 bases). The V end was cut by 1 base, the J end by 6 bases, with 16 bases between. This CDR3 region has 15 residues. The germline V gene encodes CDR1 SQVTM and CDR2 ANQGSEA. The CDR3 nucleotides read TGCAGCGTTGAAGCCCTGAGGGACATAGGTCAGCCCCAGCATTTT. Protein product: CSVEALRDIGQPQHF.

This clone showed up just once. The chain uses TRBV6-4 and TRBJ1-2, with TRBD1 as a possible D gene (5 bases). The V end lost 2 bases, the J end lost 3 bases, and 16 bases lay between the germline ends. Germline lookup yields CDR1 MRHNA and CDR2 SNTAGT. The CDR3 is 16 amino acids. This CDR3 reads CASSDLAAGGHYGYTF. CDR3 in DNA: TGTGCCAGCAGTGACCTGGCCGCCGGGGGTCACTATGGCTACACCTTC.

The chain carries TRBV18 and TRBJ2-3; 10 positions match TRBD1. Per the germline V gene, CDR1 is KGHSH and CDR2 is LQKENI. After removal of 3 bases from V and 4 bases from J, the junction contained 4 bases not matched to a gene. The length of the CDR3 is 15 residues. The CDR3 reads CASSPNGQGADTQYF. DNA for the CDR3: TGTGCCAGCTCACCTAACGGACAGGGGGCAGATACGCAGTATTTT.

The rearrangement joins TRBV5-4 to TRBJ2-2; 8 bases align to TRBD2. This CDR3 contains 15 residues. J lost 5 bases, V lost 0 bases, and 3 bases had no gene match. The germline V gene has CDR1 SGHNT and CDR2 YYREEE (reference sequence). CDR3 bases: TGTGCCAGCAGCTTGGTGGCGGGGGGTACCGGGGAGCTGTTTTTT. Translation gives CASSLVAGGTGELFF. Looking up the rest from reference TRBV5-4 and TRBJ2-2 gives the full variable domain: ETGVTQSPTHLIKTRGQQVTLRCSSQSGHNTVSWYQQALGQGPQFIFQYYREEENGRGNFPPRFSGLQFPNYSSELNVNALELDDSALYLCASSLVAGGTGELFFGEGSRLTVL.

CDR3 residues: CASSAPGLAFEDTQYF. For the CDR3, the DNA is TGTGCCAGCAGCGCTCCGGGGCTAGCGTTTGAAGATACGCAGTATTTT. The V gene is TRBV5-8, the J gene TRBJ2-3, with D tentatively TRBD2 (6 bases). Germline CDR1 is SGHTS and CDR2 is YDEGEE. This CDR3 spans 16 amino acids. V lost 4 bases, J lost 5 bases, and 20 bases lay in between.

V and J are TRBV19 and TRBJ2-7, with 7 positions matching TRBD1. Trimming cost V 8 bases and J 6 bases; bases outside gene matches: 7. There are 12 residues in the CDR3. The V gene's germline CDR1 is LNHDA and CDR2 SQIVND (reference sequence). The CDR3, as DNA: TGTGCCAGTCTAGGACAGGTGGGCGAGCAGTACTTC. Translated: CASLGQVGEQYF.

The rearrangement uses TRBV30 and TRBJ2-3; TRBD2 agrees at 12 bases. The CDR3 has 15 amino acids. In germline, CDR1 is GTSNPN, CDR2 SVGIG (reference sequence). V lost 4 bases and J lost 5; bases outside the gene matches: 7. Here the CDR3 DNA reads TGTGCCTGGACGCTAGCGGGGGGGCTTTTAGATACGCAGTATTTT. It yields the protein CAWTLAGGLLDTQYF.

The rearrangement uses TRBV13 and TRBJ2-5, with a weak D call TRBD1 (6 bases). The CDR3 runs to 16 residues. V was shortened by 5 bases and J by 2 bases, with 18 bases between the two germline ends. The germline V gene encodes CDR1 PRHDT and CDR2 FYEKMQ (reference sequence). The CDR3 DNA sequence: TGTGCCAGCAGCGCCCGAGTAGAGGGGGAACAAGAGACCCAGTACTTC. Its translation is CASSARVEGEQETQYF.

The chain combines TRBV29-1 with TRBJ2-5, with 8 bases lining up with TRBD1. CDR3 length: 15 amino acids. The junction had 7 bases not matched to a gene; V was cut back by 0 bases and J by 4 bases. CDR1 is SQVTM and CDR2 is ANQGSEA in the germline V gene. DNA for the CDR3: TGCAGCGTTGAAGATCCGGACAGGGAGACAGAGACCCAGTACTTC. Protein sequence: CSVEDPDRETETQYF.

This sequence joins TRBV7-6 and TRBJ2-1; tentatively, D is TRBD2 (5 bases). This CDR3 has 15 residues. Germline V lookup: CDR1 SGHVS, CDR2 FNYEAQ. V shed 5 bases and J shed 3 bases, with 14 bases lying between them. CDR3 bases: TGTGCCAGCAGCCGTTCGGACGGGAACTACAATGAGCAGTTCTTC. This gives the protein CASSRSDGNYNEQFF. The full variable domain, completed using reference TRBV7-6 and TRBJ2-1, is GAGVSQSPRYKVTKRGQDVALRCDPISGHVSLYWYRQALGQGPEFLTYFNYEAQQDKSGLPNDRFSAERPEGSISTLTIQRTEQRDSAMYRCASSRSDGNYNEQFFGPGTRLTVL.

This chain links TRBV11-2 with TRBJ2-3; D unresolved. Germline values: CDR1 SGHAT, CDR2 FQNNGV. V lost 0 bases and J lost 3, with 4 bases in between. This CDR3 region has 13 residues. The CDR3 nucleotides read TGTGCCAGCAGCTTAGATCGTACAGATACGCAGTATTTT. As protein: CASSLDRTDTQYF. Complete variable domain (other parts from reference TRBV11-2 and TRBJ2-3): EAGVAQSPRYKIIEKRQSVAFWCNPISGHATLYWYQQILGQGPKLLIQFQNNGVVDDSQLPKDRFSAERLKGVDSTLKIQPAKLEDSAVYLCASSLDRTDTQYFGPGTRLTVL.